One T cell receptor beta chain is described in this entry. In the study's own analysis: Estimated nucleated cell counts came from reference gene primer amplification. Clones were sequenced by immunoSEQ multiplex PCR, and TCRdb holds only the in-frame ones, with some missing. V and J calls and clone size are given by that table; D and trimming were obtained from the DNA. The table has 100,000 to 150,000 clones, around 74% seen once. These data come from a study of blood T cell repertoires in COVID-19. Study background: The United States, Italy and Spain supplied acute and convalescent COVID-19 samples. Nucleic acid was either cDNA or gDNA, and it came from T cells, B-cell-depleted T cells, or PBMCs.

The CDR3 sequence is 14 residues long. Germline loops: CDR1 SGHTA, CDR2 FQGTGA. Between the trimmed V and J ends, which lost 3 bases and 0 bases, there was a span of 8 bases. The chain is built from TRBV7-3 and TRBJ1-1; D remains ambiguous. This sequence originates from a man aged 55 to 70 with acute or convalescent COVID-19. Sequencing was performed on peripheral blood. CDR3 region: CASSLTSMNTEAFF. CDR3 nucleotide sequence: TGTGCCAGCAGCTTGACTTCCATGAACACTGAAGCTTTCTTT.